A single T cell receptor (beta chain) is shown here with its context. Antigen: not known. The donors, nominally healthy at sampling, likely had unrecorded immune exposures. This entry belongs to a study of cytomegalovirus exposure and HLA in healthy donors. This CDR3 is 15 amino acids long. Trimming took 5 bases from V and 1 from J, leaving 14 bases between them. Germline CDR1 SGHVS, CDR2 FQNEAQ. Whole-study findings and limits: In a later analysis, at a false discovery rate of 0.05, roughly 18,000 TCR beta sequences were associated with HLA alleles.

The PCR had 60 Vbeta and 13 Jbeta primers. Using immunoSEQ multiplex PCR, the repertoire was profiled, and TCRdb retains in-frame clones only, with some absent. The sample has 50,000 or so clones, more than 70% seen once; the top ten hold approximately 3%. V and J are TRBV7-8 and TRBJ2-5, with a weak D call TRBD1 (5 bases). The sample consisted of PBMCs. This receptor was taken from a woman younger than 30 in good health and CMV-seronegative. CDR3 nucleotide sequence: TGTGCCAGCAGCCCTGGGCGACAGATCCAAGAGACCCAGTACTTC. It specifies CASSPGRQIQETQYF.